The entry that follows covers one T cell receptor beta chain sequence. Its antigen is unidentified. Libraries were prepared by immunoSEQ multiplex PCR; TCRdb keeps only in-frame clonotypes and omits some of them. This sample has 50,000 or so clones, with over 65% found just once. The record originates from a study of T cell clones after liver transplantation. Study context: A pre-transplant mixed lymphocyte reaction with TCRbeta sequencing defined graft-donor-reactive clones followed in post-transplant blood. Apart from a few HCV-positive recipients, transplants were for non-autoimmune, non-viral reasons. Study observations and caveats: Small, mixed patient groups and varying post-transplant times limit these conclusions. Migration into the graft, not deletion, may explain lost graft donor-reactive T cells.

The clonotype comes from a human patient who received a liver transplant. Some T cells here may be from the graft donor. The sequences come from CD4+ T cells from blood, collected around 54 months after liver transplant.

In nucleotides, the CDR3 is TGTGCCTGGAGTGTGTCAGATACGCAGTATTTT. Translation gives CAWSVSDTQYF. This chain uses TRBV30 with TRBJ2-3; D is unclear. V was trimmed by 0 bases and J by 4 bases, leaving 2 bases between them. Germline CDR1 reads GTSNPN; CDR2 reads SVGIG (reference sequence). The CDR3 has 11 amino acids.